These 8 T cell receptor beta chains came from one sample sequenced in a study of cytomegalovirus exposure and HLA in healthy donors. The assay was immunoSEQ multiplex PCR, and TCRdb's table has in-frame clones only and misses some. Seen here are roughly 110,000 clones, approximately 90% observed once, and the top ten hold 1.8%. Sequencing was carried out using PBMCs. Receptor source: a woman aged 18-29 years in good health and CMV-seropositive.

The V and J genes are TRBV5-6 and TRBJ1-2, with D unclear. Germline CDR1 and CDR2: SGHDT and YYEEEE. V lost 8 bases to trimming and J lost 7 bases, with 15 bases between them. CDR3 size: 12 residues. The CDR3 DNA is TGTGCCAGTCTCCGCCCACCGGGTGGCTACACCTTC. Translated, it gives CASLRPPGGYTF.

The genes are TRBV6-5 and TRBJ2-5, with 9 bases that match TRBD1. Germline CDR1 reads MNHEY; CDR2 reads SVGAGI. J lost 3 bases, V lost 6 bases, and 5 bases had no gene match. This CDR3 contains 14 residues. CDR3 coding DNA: TGTGCCAGCAGCCAGACAGGGGGGGAAGAGACCCAGTACTTC. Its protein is CASSQTGGEETQYF.

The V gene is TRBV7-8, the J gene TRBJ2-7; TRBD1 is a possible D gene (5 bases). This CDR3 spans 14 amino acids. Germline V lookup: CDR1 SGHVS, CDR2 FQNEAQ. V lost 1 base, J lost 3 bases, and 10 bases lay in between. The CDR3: CASSLVQGGYEQYF. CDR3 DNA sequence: TGTGCCAGCAGCTTAGTTCAGGGCGGCTACGAGCAGTACTTC.

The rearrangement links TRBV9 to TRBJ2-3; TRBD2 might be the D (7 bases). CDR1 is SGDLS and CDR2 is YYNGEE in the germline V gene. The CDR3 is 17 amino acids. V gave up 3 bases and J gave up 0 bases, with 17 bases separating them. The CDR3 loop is CASSAGGGGGSTDTQYF. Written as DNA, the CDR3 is TGTGCCAGCAGCGCGGGAGGAGGGGGGGGCAGCACAGATACGCAGTATTTT.

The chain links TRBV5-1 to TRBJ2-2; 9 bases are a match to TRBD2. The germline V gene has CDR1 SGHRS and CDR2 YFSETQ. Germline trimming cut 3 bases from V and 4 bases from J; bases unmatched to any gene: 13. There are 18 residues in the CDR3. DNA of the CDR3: TGCGCCAGCAGCTGGGGGATAGCGGGGGCCTCAGGCACCGGGGAGCTGTTTTTT. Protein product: CASSWGIAGASGTGELFF.

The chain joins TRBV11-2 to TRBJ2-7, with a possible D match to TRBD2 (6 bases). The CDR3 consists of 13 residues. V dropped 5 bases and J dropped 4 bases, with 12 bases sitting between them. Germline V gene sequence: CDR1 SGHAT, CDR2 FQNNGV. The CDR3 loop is CASSHRRDYEQYV. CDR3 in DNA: TGTGCCAGCAGCCATAGGCGGGATTACGAGCAGTACGTC.

The CDR3 region is CASSLRDRVSYNEQFF. The CDR3 DNA reads as TGCGCCAGCAGCCTCAGGGACAGGGTATCCTACAATGAGCAGTTCTTC. The chain recombines TRBV4-1 with TRBJ2-1; 9 positions match TRBD1. This CDR3 has 16 amino acids. Per the germline V gene, CDR1 is MGHRA and CDR2 is YSYEKL. The V gene end was trimmed by 4 bases and the J gene end by 1 base; junction bases not matched to a gene: 5.

This CDR3 is CASSHPDRGRRQPQHF. For the CDR3, the DNA is TGCGCCAGCAGCCACCCCGACAGGGGAAGACGTCAGCCCCAGCATTTT. The chain uses TRBV4-1 and TRBJ1-5; 8 bases align to TRBD1. This CDR3 comprises 16 residues. Germline V gives CDR1 MGHRA, CDR2 YSYEKL. V shed 3 bases and J 6 bases; nucleotides not matched to a gene: 10.